The next 13 T cell receptor beta chains were all read from a single sample in a study of T cell responses to AZD1222 COVID-19 vaccine. The data were produced by immunoSEQ multiplex PCR, yet TCRdb's version contains in-frame clones alone and is incomplete. The data contain 130,000 or so clones, roughly 94% of them singletons. The sample was peripheral blood, taken on day 0 of AZD1222 vaccination. All receptors derive from an adult in good health.

V is TRBV7-6 and J is TRBJ2-1, with D possibly being TRBD2 (6 bases). Germline assignment: CDR1 SGHVS and CDR2 FNYEAQ. The CDR3 has 15 residues. The V end was cut by 0 bases, the J end by 3 bases, with 9 bases between. CDR3: CASSLAGGVYNEQFF. The DNA of the CDR3 is TGTGCCAGCAGCTTAGCTGGCGGGGTCTACAATGAGCAGTTCTTC.

The chain carries TRBV18 and TRBJ2-2; perhaps TRBD1 as D (6 bases). The CDR3 has 15 amino acids. In germline, CDR1 is KGHSH, CDR2 LQKENI. The ends were cut back, 2 bases at V and 0 bases at J, with 7 bases in the middle. The CDR3 region is CASSPRTANTGELFF. The CDR3 DNA follows: TGTGCCAGCTCACCAAGGACAGCGAACACCGGGGAGCTGTTTTTT.

The V and J genes are TRBV21-1 and TRBJ2-3. TRBV21-1 is flagged as a pseudogene. This CDR3 has 16 amino acids. Here the CDR3 reads CASSKDPDRRTDTQYF. The DNA of the CDR3 is TGTGCCAGCAGCAAAGACCCGGACCGCCGCACAGATACGCAGTATTTT.

This rearrangement joins TRBV5-1 to TRBJ2-7; tentatively, D is TRBD2 (5 bases). V was cut by 4 bases and J by 5 bases, with 19 bases left in between. The V gene's germline CDR1 is SGHRS and CDR2 YFSETQ. This CDR3 contains 15 residues. Written as DNA, the CDR3 is TGCGCCAGCAGCGGAGGATCAACTAGTCTTGACGAGCAGTACTTC. Translating it yields CASSGGSTSLDEQYF.

This chain joins TRBV20-1 and TRBJ2-1, with D maybe TRBD2 (5 bases). This CDR3 region has 15 residues. Trimming took 3 bases from V and 0 from J, leaving 12 bases between them. Looked up from germline, CDR1 is DFQATT and CDR2 is SNEGSKA (reference sequence). CDR3 sequence: CSASERPSSYNEQFF. CDR3 DNA sequence: TGCAGTGCTAGTGAGCGGCCCAGCTCCTACAATGAGCAGTTCTTC.

The chain has TRBV20-1 and TRBJ2-3, with D uncertain. V was cut by 2 bases and J by 4 bases, with 4 bases left in between. Germline CDR1 and CDR2: DFQATT and SNEGSKA (reference sequence). This CDR3 spans 11 amino acids. The CDR3 loop is CSARYPDTQYF. CDR3 DNA sequence: TGCAGTGCTAGATATCCAGATACGCAGTATTTT.

The J gene is TRBJ1-2, the V gene TRBV25-1; 8 bases map to TRBD1. Germline V gene sequence: CDR1 MGHDK, CDR2 SYGVNS. The V gene end was trimmed by 6 bases and the J gene end by 4 bases; junction bases not matched to a gene: 1. The CDR3 contains 12 residues. CDR3 sequence: CASSTGGYGYTF. For the CDR3, the DNA is TGTGCCAGCAGCACAGGGGGCTATGGCTACACCTTC.

The CDR3 reads CASSLGVGVRSYEQYF. The CDR3 nucleotides are TGTGCCAGCAGTTTAGGTGTTGGGGTCCGCTCCTACGAGCAGTACTTC. The chain uses TRBV27 and TRBJ2-7; D call uncertain. This CDR3 is 16 amino acids long. Germline CDR1 reads MNHEY; CDR2 reads SMNVEV (reference sequence). Trimming pared 2 bases from V and 0 bases from J, leaving 14 bases between.

This clone was observed a few times. V usage is TRBV30 and J usage is TRBJ1-5, with 7 bases matching TRBD1. Trimming took 7 bases from V and 0 from J; bases not matched to a gene: 6. The length of the CDR3 is 14 residues. The V gene's germline CDR1 is GTSNPN and CDR2 SVGIG (reference sequence). CDR3 loop: CAYRDSHSNQPQHF. In nucleotides, the CDR3 is TGTGCCTACCGGGACAGCCATAGCAATCAGCCCCAGCATTTT.

The chain joins TRBV7-3 to TRBJ2-7; 7 bases are shared with TRBD2. The V gene's germline CDR1 is SGHTA and CDR2 FQGTGA. V shed 3 bases, J shed 0 bases, and the junction held 5 bases outside the gene matches. The CDR3 length is 15 residues. CDR3 residues: CASSLRGEGSYEQYF. The CDR3 DNA reads as TGTGCCAGCAGCTTGCGAGGGGAGGGCTCCTACGAGCAGTACTTC.

The chain uses TRBV5-1 and TRBJ2-7; D not resolved. V was clipped by 0 bases and J by 3 bases, with 16 bases between them. CDR1 is SGHRS, CDR2 YFSETQ, per germline. The CDR3 consists of 16 residues. Here the CDR3 DNA reads TGCGCCAGCAGCTTGGATCCCACGACAAATTTCTACGAGCAGTACTTC. This sequence encodes CASSLDPTTNFYEQYF.

The CDR3 DNA reads TGTGCCAGCAGCTTAATGGTGACAGGGGTTGGCTACACCTTC. Residues: CASSLMVTGVGYTF. The chain joins TRBV7-8 to TRBJ1-2; 8 positions match TRBD1. V shed 2 bases, J shed 7 bases, and the junction held 6 bases outside the gene matches. The germline CDR1 and CDR2 sequences are SGHVS and FQNEAQ. This CDR3 is built from 14 residues.

In regard to this clone: The junction departs from the called germline gene at one end, perhaps through a read error. The rearrangement uses TRBV7-9 and TRBJ1-6; D possibly corresponds to TRBD1 (5 bases). Germline lookup yields CDR1 SEHNR and CDR2 FQNEAQ (reference sequence). This CDR3 has 15 amino acids. Here the CDR3 reads CASSLGSGPNSPLHF. The CDR3 DNA reads TGTGCCAGCAGCTTAGGTTCAGGGCCCAATTCGCCCCTCCACTTT.